One TCR beta chain is described in this entry. The data derive from a study of technical replicates of blood from a few donors. Trimming left V 4 bases short and J 0 bases short, with 10 bases between. CDR3 length equals 15 residues. Germline-derived CDR1 and CDR2 are SEHNR and FQNEAQ (reference sequence). Generated by immunoSEQ multiplex PCR, the TCRdb table keeps only in-frame clones and is missing some. This sample has tens of thousands of clones, with 90% to 95% found just once. The chain couples TRBV7-9 to TRBJ2-1; possibly TRBD2 for D (7 bases). The TCR comes from a human donor in good health. The sequenced sample was T cells isolated from PBMCs. The CDR3 DNA sequence: TGTGCCAGCAGCTATGCGGGGGCCTCCTACAATGAGCAGTTCTTC. This translates into CASSYAGASYNEQFF. The whole variable domain, remainder taken from reference TRBV7-9 and TRBJ2-1, is DTGVSQNPRHKITKRGQNVTFRCDPISEHNRLYWYRQTLGQGPEFLTYFQNEAQLEKSRLLSDRFSAERPKGSFSTLEIQRTEQGDSAMYLCASSYAGASYNEQFFGPGTRLTVL.